This TCR beta chain was obtained from a study of T cells after yellow fever vaccination. Study-level background: For low cell numbers, libraries were made with SMART-Seq v4 Ultra Low Input.

The germline V gene encodes CDR1 SQVTM and CDR2 ANQGSEA. This CDR3 contains 11 residues. This clonotype was seen at least ten times. Sequence at one end of the junction differs from germline and may be a read error. MiXCR, applied by TCRdb to the 5' RACE reads, yields one record per CDR3 protein. This table has about 300,000 distinct CDR3 sequences, around 7% appearing once. The V and J genes are TRBV29-1 and TRBJ1-1; D uncertain. The sample in question was PBMCs, obtained more than 40 days after the first yellow fever vaccination. The sequence came from a man in his late teens or twenties who received the YFV17D yellow fever vaccine. CDR3 protein: CSVEGRAQAFF. Here the CDR3 DNA reads TGCAGCGTCGAAGGGCGGGCGCAAGCTTTCTTT. Complete variable domain (other parts from reference TRBV29-1 and TRBJ1-1): SAVISQKPSRDICQRGTSLTIQCQVDSQVTMMFWYRQQPGQSLTLIATANQGSEATYESGFVIDKFPISRPNLTFSTLTVSNMSPEDSSIYLCSVEGRAQAFFGQGTRLTVV.